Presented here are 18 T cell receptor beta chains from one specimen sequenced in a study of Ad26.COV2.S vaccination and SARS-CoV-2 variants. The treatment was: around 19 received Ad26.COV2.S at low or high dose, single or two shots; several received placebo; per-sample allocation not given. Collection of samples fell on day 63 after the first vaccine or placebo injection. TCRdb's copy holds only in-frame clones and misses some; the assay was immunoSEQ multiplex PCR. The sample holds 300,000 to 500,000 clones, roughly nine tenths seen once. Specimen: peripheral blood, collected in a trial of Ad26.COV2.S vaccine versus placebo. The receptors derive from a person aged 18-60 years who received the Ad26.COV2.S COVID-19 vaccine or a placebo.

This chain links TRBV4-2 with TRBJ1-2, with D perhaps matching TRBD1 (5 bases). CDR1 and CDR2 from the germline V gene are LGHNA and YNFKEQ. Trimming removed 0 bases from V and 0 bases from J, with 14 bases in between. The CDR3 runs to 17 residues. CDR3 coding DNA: TGTGCCAGCAGCCAAGAGATGGCAGGGCAGGCTAACTATGGCTACACCTTC. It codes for CASSQEMAGQANYGYTF.

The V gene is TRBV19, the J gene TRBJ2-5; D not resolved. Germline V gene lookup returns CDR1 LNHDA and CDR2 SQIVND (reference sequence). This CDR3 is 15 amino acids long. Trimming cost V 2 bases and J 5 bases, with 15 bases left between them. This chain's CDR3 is CASSILDGLWETQYF. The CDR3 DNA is TGTGCCAGTAGTATATTGGACGGCCTGTGGGAGACCCAGTACTTC.

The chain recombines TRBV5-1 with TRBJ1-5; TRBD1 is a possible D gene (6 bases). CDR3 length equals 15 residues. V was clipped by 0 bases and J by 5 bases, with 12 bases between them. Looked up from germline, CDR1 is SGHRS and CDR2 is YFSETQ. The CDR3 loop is CASSLGDNEDQPQHF. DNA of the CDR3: TGCGCCAGCAGCTTGGGGGACAACGAGGATCAGCCCCAGCATTTT.

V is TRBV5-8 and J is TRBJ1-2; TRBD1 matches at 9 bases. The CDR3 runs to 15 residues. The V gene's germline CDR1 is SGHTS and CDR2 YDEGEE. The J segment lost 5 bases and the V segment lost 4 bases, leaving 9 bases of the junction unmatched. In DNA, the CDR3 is TGTGCCAGCAGCAAGGCAATGACAGGGGGTTATGGCTACACCTTC. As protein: CASSKAMTGGYGYTF.

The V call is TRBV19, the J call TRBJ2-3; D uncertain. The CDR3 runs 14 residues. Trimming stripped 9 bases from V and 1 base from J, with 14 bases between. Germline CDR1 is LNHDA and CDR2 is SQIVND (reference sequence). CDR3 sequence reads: CASDPGEGTDTQYF. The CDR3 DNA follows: TGTGCCAGCGATCCTGGCGAGGGCACAGATACGCAGTATTTT.

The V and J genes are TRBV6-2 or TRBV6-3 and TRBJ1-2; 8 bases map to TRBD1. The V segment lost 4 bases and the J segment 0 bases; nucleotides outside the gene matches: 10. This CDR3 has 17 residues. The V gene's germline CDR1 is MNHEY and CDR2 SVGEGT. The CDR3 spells CASSSPYLTGANYGYTF. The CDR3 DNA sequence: TGTGCCAGCAGTTCCCCCTACTTGACAGGGGCTAACTATGGCTACACCTTC.

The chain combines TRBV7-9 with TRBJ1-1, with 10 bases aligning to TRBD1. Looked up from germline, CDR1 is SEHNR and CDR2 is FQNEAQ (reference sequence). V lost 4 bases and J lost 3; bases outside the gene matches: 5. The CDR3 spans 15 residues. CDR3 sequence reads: CASSSPGTGDTEAFF. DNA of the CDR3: TGTGCCAGCAGCTCCCCCGGGACAGGGGACACTGAAGCTTTCTTT.

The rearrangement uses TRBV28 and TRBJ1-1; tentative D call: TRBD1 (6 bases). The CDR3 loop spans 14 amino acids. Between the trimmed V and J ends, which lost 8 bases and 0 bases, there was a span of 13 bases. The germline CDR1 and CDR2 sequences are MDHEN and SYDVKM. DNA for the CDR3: TGTGCCAGCCAACAGGGAGGTATGAACACTGAAGCTTTCTTT. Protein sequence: CASQQGGMNTEAFF.

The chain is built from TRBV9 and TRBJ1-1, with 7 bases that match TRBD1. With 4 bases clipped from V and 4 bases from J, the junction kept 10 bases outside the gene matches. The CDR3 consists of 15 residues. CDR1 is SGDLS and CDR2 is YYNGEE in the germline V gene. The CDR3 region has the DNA TGTGCCAGCAGCCCCCAAGGGGGCAGTGTCACTGAAGCTTTCTTT. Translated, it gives CASSPQGGSVTEAFF.

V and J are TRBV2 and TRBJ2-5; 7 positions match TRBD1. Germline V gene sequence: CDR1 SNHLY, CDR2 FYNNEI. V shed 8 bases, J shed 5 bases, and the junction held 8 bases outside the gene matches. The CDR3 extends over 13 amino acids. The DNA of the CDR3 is TGTGCCAGCCTCCCTCCGGGACAGGAGACCCAGTACTTC. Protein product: CASLPPGQETQYF.

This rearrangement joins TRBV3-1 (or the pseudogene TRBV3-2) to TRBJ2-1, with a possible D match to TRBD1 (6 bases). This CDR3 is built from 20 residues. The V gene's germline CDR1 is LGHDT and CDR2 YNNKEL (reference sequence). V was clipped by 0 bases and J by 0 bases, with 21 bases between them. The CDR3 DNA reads TGTGCCAGCAGCCAAGAAAGGGGGTTCGATACCCTGAGCTCCTACAATGAGCAGTTCTTC. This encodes CASSQERGFDTLSSYNEQFF.

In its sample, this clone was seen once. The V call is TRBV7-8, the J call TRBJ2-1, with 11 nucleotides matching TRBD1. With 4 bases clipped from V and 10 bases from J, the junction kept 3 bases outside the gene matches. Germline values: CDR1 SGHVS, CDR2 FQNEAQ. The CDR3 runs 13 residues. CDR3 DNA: TGTGCCAGCAGCTCGGACAGGGGGCTGGAGCAGTTCTTC. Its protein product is CASSSDRGLEQFF.

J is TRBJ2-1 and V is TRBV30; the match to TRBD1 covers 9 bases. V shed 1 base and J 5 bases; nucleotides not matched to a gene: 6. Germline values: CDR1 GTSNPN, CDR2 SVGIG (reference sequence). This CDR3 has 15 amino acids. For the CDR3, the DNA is TGTGCCTGGAGTGCAGGGGACAGGGTTGACAATGAGCAGTTCTTC. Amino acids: CAWSAGDRVDNEQFF.

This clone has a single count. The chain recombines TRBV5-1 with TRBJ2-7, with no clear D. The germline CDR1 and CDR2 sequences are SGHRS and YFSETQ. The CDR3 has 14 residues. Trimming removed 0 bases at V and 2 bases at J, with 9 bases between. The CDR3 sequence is CASSLDGVTYEQYF. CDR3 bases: TGCGCCAGCAGCTTGGATGGTGTAACCTACGAGCAGTACTTC.

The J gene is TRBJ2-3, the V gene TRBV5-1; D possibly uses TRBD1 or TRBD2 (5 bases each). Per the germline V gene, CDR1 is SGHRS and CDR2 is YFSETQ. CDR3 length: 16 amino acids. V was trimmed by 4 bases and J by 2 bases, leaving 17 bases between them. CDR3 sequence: CASSTGAQGNTDTQYF. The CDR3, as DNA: TGCGCCAGCAGCACCGGGGCCCAGGGTAACACAGATACGCAGTATTTT.

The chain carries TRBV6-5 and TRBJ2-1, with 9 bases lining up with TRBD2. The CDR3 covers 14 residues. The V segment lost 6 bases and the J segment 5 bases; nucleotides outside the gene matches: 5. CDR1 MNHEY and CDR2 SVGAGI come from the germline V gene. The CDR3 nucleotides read TGTGCCAGCAGCCCAGGACTAGCGAACAATGAGCAGTTCTTC. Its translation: CASSPGLANNEQFF.

Written as DNA, the CDR3 is TGCGCCAGCAGCCCTGGTCGGGAGCGGACAGATACGCAGTATTTT. This gives the protein CASSPGRERTDTQYF. V gene TRBV5-1 combines with J gene TRBJ2-3, with D perhaps TRBD2 (6 bases). The CDR3 is made up of 15 amino acids. Trimming removed 4 bases at V and 3 bases at J, with 15 bases between. From germline, CDR1 is SGHRS and CDR2 YFSETQ.

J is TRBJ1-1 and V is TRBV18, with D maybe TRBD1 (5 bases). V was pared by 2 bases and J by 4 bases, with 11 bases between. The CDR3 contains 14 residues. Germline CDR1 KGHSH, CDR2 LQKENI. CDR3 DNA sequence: TGTGCCAGCTCACCAACGCAGGGTGGCACTGAAGCTTTCTTT. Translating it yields CASSPTQGGTEAFF.